This T cell receptor beta chain stems from a study of T cell responses to AZD1222 COVID-19 vaccine. Germline CDR1 KGHSH, CDR2 LQKENI. This CDR3 spans 15 amino acids. Between the trimmed V and J ends, which lost 2 bases and 0 bases, there was a span of 8 bases. Profiled with immunoSEQ multiplex PCR; TCRdb holds only in-frame clones, not every one. The sample has over 65,000 clones, approximately 90% seen once. The receptor's source is an adult in good health. Sequenced material: peripheral blood, taken on day 0 of MenACWY control vaccination. This chain joins TRBV18 and TRBJ1-3; D is unresolved. The CDR3 loop is CASSPGVGSGNTIYF. The CDR3 nucleotides are TGTGCCAGCTCACCAGGGGTGGGCTCTGGAAACACCATATATTTT.